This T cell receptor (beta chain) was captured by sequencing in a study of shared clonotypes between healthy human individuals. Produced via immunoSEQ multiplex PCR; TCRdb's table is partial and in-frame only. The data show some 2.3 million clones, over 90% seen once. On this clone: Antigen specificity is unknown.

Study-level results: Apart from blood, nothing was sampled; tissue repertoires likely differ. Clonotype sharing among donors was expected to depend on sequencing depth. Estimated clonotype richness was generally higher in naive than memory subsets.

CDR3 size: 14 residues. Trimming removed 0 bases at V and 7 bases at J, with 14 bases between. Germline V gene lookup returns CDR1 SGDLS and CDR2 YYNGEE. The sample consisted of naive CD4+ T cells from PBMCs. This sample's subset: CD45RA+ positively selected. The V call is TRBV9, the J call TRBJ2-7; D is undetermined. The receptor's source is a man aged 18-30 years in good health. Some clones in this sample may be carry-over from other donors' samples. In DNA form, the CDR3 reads TGTGCCAGCAGCGTAGTGTCCGGGTCGGGTGAGCAGTACTTC. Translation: CASSVVSGSGEQYF.